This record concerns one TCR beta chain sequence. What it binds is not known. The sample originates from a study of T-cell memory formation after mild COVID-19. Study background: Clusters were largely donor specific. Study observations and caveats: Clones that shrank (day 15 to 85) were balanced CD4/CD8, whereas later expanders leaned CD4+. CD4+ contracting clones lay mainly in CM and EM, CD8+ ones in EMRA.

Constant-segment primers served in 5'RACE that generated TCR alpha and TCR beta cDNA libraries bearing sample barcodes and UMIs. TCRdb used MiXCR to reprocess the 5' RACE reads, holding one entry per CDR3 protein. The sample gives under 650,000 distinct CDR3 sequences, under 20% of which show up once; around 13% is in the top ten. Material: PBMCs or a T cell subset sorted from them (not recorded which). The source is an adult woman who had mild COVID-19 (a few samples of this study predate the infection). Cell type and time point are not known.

The CDR3 region has the DNA TGTGCCAGCAGCTTGACCGGGACAGGGTCTGGGGCCAACGTCCTGACTTTC. Translated: CASSLTGTGSGANVLTF. The V call is TRBV5-5, the J call TRBJ2-6; 9 nucleotides align to TRBD1. The CDR3 length is 17 residues. J was trimmed by 1 base and V by 1 base; bases with no gene match: 3. The germline V gene encodes CDR1 SGHKS and CDR2 YYEKEE (reference sequence).